This T cell receptor beta chain emerged from a study of cytomegalovirus exposure and HLA in healthy donors. Study observations and caveats: TCR beta V- and J-gene trimming was later associated with a missense DCLRE1C variant. Earlier analysis looked at TCR beta V segments, and most were productive about 87% or about 30% of the time.

Use of 60 Vbeta and 13 Jbeta primers characterized the PCR. Sequencing used immunoSEQ multiplex PCR; TCRdb keeps in-frame clones, though not all of them. The data show 120,000 or so clones, 70% to 85% seen once. As to this clone: The target antigen is unknown.

This clonotype was sampled from a woman in her 50s in good health and CMV-seropositive. Input material: PBMCs.

The DNA for the CDR3 is TGTGCCAGCAGTCCTCTTTATAACACTGAAGCTTTCTTT. This translates into CASSPLYNTEAFF. This chain connects TRBV28 to TRBJ1-1; no clear D. V lost 5 bases to trimming and J lost 2 bases, with 9 bases between them. Per the germline V gene, CDR1 is MDHEN and CDR2 is SYDVKM. The CDR3 runs 13 residues.